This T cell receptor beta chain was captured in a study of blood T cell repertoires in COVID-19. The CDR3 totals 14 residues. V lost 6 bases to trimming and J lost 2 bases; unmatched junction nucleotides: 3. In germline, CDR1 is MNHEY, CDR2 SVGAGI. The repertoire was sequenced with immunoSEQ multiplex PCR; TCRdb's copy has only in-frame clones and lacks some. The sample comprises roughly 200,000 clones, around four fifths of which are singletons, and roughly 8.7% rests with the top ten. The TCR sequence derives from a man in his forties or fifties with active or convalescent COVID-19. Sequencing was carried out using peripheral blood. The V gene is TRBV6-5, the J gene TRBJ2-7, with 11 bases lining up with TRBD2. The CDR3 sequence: CASSPGLAAYEQYF. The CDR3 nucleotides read TGTGCCAGCAGCCCGGGACTAGCGGCCTACGAGCAGTACTTC.